This is a list of T cell receptor beta chains from one sample in a study of T-cell memory formation after mild COVID-19. TCRdb reprocessed the 5' RACE reads via MiXCR and lists one record per CDR3 protein. The sample carries roughly 340,000 distinct CDR3 sequences, less than 25% recorded once. Input material: PBMCs or a T cell subset sorted from them (not recorded which). Source of these receptors: a man between 18 and 35 years old who had mild COVID-19 (a few samples of this study predate the infection). Cell type and time point are not known. The CDR3 runs from the conserved cysteine through the conserved F or W. D genes are given only for firm matches. Not all rows give a size; the values are once, few, many and, for expanded clones, a class.

clone size: few
J gene: TRBJ2-1
V gene: TRBV5-5
D gene: TRBD1
CDR3 protein: CASSPGQGWDEQFF
CDR3 DNA: TGTGCCAGCAGCCCGGGACAGGGGTGGGATGAGCAGTTCTTC

clone size: NA
J gene: TRBJ2-3
V gene: TRBV4-3
D gene: TRBD1
CDR3 protein: CASSQDTWQGATDTQYF
CDR3 DNA: TGCGCCAGCAGCCAAGATACCTGGCAGGGGGCAACAGATACGCAGTATTTT

clone size: NA
J gene: TRBJ2-6
V gene: TRBV20-1
D gene: NA
CDR3 protein: CSATGTVLSSGANVLTF
CDR3 DNA: TGCAGTGCGACCGGGACGGTCCTTAGCTCTGGGGCCAACGTCCTGACTTTC

clone size: few
J gene: TRBJ2-5
V gene: TRBV5-1
D gene: NA
CDR3 protein: CASSTQGTTQETQYF
CDR3 DNA: TGCGCCAGCAGCACACAGGGTACTACACAAGAGACCCAGTACTTC

clone size: many
J gene: TRBJ1-3
V gene: TRBV4-1
D gene: NA
CDR3 protein: CASSQEEGNTIYF
CDR3 DNA: TGCGCCAGCAGCCAAGAAGAAGGAAACACCATATATTTT

clone size: few
J gene: TRBJ1-5
V gene: TRBV7-8
D gene: NA
CDR3 protein: CASSHRDQPQHF
CDR3 DNA: TGTGCCAGCAGCCACAGGGACCAGCCCCAGCATTTT

clone size: NA
J gene: TRBJ1-1
V gene: TRBV6-5
D gene: NA
CDR3 protein: CASSSPQGLAAFF
CDR3 DNA: TGTGCCAGCAGTTCGCCTCAGGGACTAGCAGCTTTCTTT

clone size: NA
J gene: TRBJ1-2
V gene: TRBV12-3/TRBV12-4
D gene: TRBD1
CDR3 protein: CASSFGQGEGYTF
CDR3 DNA: TGTGCCAGCAGTTTCGGACAGGGTGAAGGCTACACCTTC

clone size: few
J gene: TRBJ2-2
V gene: TRBV27
D gene: NA
CDR3 protein: CASFGGKVVGYTGELFF
CDR3 DNA: TGTGCCAGCTTCGGGGGAAAGGTGGTCGGGTACACCGGGGAGCTGTTTTTT

clone size: NA
J gene: TRBJ2-5
V gene: TRBV5-1
D gene: TRBD1
CDR3 protein: CASSVGQGLSETQYF
CDR3 DNA: TGCGCCAGCAGCGTGGGACAGGGGTTGTCAGAGACCCAGTACTTC

clone size: few
J gene: TRBJ2-2
V gene: TRBV29-1
D gene: TRBD1
CDR3 protein: CSAQGTGVGTGELFF
CDR3 DNA: TGCAGCGCCCAAGGGACAGGGGTCGGCACCGGGGAGCTGTTTTTT